This section outlines one TCR beta chain sequence together with its context. The CDR3 is 15 amino acids. V shed 4 bases and J 8 bases; nucleotides not matched to a gene: 11. Germline CDR1 SGHKS, CDR2 YYEKEE (reference sequence). Per the original data handling: Nucleated cell number was recorded as an estimate derived from reference gene primer amplification. Produced via immunoSEQ multiplex PCR; TCRdb's table is partial and in-frame only. V and J calls and clone size come straight from that table; D and trimming were deduced from the DNA. The table records approximately 250,000 clones, approximately 80% of them present only once. The sample comes from a study of blood T cell repertoires in COVID-19. Study background: Acute and convalescent COVID-19 samples came from the United States, Italy and Spain. T cells, B-cell-depleted T cells, or PBMCs provided the cDNA or gDNA that served as material.

J is TRBJ2-1 and V is TRBV5-5, with 8 positions matching TRBD1. The sequence derives from a human donor in a cohort sampled during active COVID-19. Sequenced input: peripheral blood. This chain's CDR3 is CASSPRTGRKDEQFF. The CDR3, as DNA: TGTGCCAGCAGCCCTAGGACAGGGAGGAAGGATGAGCAGTTCTTC.